These 32 T cell receptor beta chains were sequenced from one sample in a study of blood T cell repertoires in COVID-19. This table comes from immunoSEQ multiplex PCR, and its TCRdb copy is limited to in-frame clones, with some not included. The table shows about 50,000 clones, with around 85% occurring only once. The sequencing input was peripheral blood. Receptors originate from a man between 60 and 75 years old with acute or convalescent COVID-19.

Turning to this clone: A junction boundary mismatches the germline segment, possibly from a read error. The chain links TRBV10-3 to TRBJ1-4; D is perhaps TRBD1 (5 bases). CDR3 length equals 12 residues. Germline V lookup: CDR1 ENHRY, CDR2 SYGVKD. The CDR3 nucleotides read TGCGGGGCGGGAGCAACTAATGAAAAACTGTTTTTT. Protein product: CGAGATNEKLFF.

This chain joins TRBV18 and TRBJ2-3; D not resolved. The germline V gene has CDR1 KGHSH and CDR2 LQKENI. The CDR3 sequence is 13 residues long. Trimming pared 0 bases from V and 10 bases from J, leaving 11 bases between. DNA for the CDR3: TGTGCCAGCTCACCACCAGGAAACCGGGCGCAGTATTTT. Translated, it gives CASSPPGNRAQYF.

The V call is TRBV4-1, the J call TRBJ2-1, with TRBD2 matching 11 bases. The germline CDR1 and CDR2 sequences are MGHRA and YSYEKL. The CDR3 is 17 amino acids. V dropped 2 bases and J dropped 3; count of bases not matched to a gene: 6. The CDR3 coding sequence is TGCGCCAGCAGCCAAACCCGGGGGACTAGCGGCTACAATGAGCAGTTCTTC. Protein: CASSQTRGTSGYNEQFF.

The V call is TRBV6-5, the J call TRBJ1-6; D unclear. The CDR3 consists of 13 residues. With 6 bases removed from V and 8 bases from J, the gap between germline ends came to 11 bases. Germline CDR1 reads MNHEY; CDR2 reads SVGAGI. The CDR3 loop reads CASSTYSYSPLHF. The DNA for the CDR3 is TGTGCCAGCAGCACTTACTCTTATTCACCCCTCCACTTT.

CDR3 loop: CSVFSPWDTNYGYTF. The CDR3, as DNA: TGCAGCGTCTTTTCCCCTTGGGACACCAACTATGGCTACACCTTC. The chain couples TRBV29-1 to TRBJ1-2, with a tentative D call TRBD1 (6 bases). The V end lost 6 bases, the J end lost 2 bases, and 19 bases lay between the germline ends. Germline CDR1 and CDR2: SQVTM and ANQGSEA. There are 15 residues in the CDR3.

The rearrangement uses TRBV29-1 and TRBJ2-2; the D is unclear. Trimming removed 7 bases at V and 1 base at J, with 13 bases between. The CDR3 is made up of 14 amino acids. The germline V gene has CDR1 SQVTM and CDR2 ANQGSEA. CDR3 DNA sequence: TGCAGCGCGTTCGGCGGTCGGAACACCGGGGAGCTGTTTTTT. It is translated as CSAFGGRNTGELFF.

The chain carries TRBV28 and TRBJ2-7; D possibly corresponds to TRBD1 (6 bases). Germline V CDR1 and CDR2: MDHEN, SYDVKM. V lost 3 bases to trimming and J lost 0 bases, with 9 bases between them. This CDR3 comprises 14 residues. DNA of the CDR3: TGTGCCAGCAGTTTGCAGGGGAGCTCCTACGAGCAGTACTTC. Protein sequence: CASSLQGSSYEQYF.

V usage is TRBV28 and J usage is TRBJ1-4, with a tentative D call TRBD1 (6 bases). The V and J ends lost 5 bases and 6 bases respectively, with 16 bases between them. Looked up from germline, CDR1 is MDHEN and CDR2 is SYDVKM. This CDR3 is built from 15 residues. CDR3 residues: CASSSGQLLDEKLFF. CDR3 nucleotide sequence: TGTGCCAGCAGTAGCGGACAGCTTCTGGATGAAAAACTGTTTTTT.

As concerns this clone: The junction shows a germline mismatch at one end, possibly a read error. The rearrangement links TRBV6-6 to TRBJ1-2; TRBD1 matches at 7 bases. CDR3 size: 12 residues. Germline V lookup: CDR1 MNHNY, CDR2 SVGAGI (reference sequence). CDR3 sequence (DNA): TGTGCCGGCAGGGGGGACTACTATGGCTACACCTTC. The encoded protein is CAGRGDYYGYTF.

This chain links TRBV20-1 with TRBJ2-1; D is possibly TRBD2 (5 bases). Trimming pared 3 bases from V and 9 bases from J, leaving 15 bases between. This CDR3 is 13 amino acids long. Germline-derived CDR1 and CDR2 are DFQATT and SNEGSKA (reference sequence). The CDR3 DNA follows: TGCAGTGCTAGTTTGGTGAGGGCCGGTGAGCAGTTCTTC. Its translation is CSASLVRAGEQFF.

This chain connects TRBV7-3 to TRBJ2-7, with TRBD2 matching over 10 bases. Losses at the gene ends were 5 bases for V and 5 bases for J; bases not matched to a gene: 6. The CDR3 has 14 residues. Germline lookup yields CDR1 SGHTA and CDR2 FQGTGA. The CDR3 reads CASSAAGGLDEQYF. The CDR3 region has the DNA TGTGCCAGCAGCGCAGCGGGAGGGCTTGACGAGCAGTACTTC.

This chain connects TRBV3-1 (or the pseudogene TRBV3-2) to TRBJ2-1; 12 bases fit TRBD2. This CDR3 comprises 19 residues. Per germline, CDR1 LGHDT and CDR2 YNNKEL (reference sequence). The ends lost 4 bases at V and 6 bases at J; junction bases unmatched: 16. CDR3 nucleotides: TGTGCCAGCAGCCCACATCCGGGACTAGCGGGTGGGGGGAGCAATGAGCAGTTCTTC. Encoded protein: CASSPHPGLAGGGSNEQFF.

The V and J genes are TRBV6-1 and TRBJ2-7; perhaps TRBD2 as D (6 bases). Germline-derived CDR1 and CDR2 are MNHNS and SASEGT. The V and J ends lost 3 bases and 5 bases respectively, with 14 bases between them. This CDR3 has 14 amino acids. CDR3 protein: CASSEGDGSDEQYF. In DNA, the CDR3 is TGTGCCAGCAGTGAGGGGGACGGGAGTGACGAGCAGTACTTC.

The chain has TRBV27 and TRBJ2-7; D is perhaps TRBD2 (5 bases). The length of the CDR3 is 13 residues. CDR1 and CDR2 from the germline V gene are MNHEY and SMNVEV (reference sequence). The germline V and J ends were trimmed by 2 bases and 3 bases, with 8 bases remaining between them. The CDR3 region is CASSLIGSYEQYF. CDR3 nucleotides: TGTGCCAGCAGTTTAATAGGGAGCTACGAGCAGTACTTC.

The CDR3 nucleotides read TGTGCCAGCAGTTTGGGCGGGGGAGCGAACACCGGGGAGCTGTTTTTT. Its translation: CASSLGGGANTGELFF. The V and J genes are TRBV28 and TRBJ2-2, with TRBD2 matching 7 bases. Germline trimming cut 3 bases from V and 0 bases from J; bases unmatched to any gene: 4. Germline CDR1 and CDR2: MDHEN and SYDVKM. This CDR3 contains 16 residues.

V and J are TRBV19 and TRBJ2-1; D perhaps matches TRBD1 (6 bases). Germline CDR1 LNHDA, CDR2 SQIVND (reference sequence). Trimming removed 6 bases from V and 0 bases from J, with 12 bases in between. This CDR3 region has 15 residues. Here the CDR3 reads CASRAPGASYNEQFF. In nucleotides, the CDR3 is TGTGCCAGTAGGGCCCCAGGGGCCTCCTACAATGAGCAGTTCTTC.

This chain links TRBV7-8 with TRBJ1-1, with unresolved D. CDR3 length: 14 amino acids. Germline V gives CDR1 SGHVS, CDR2 FQNEAQ. The germline V and J ends were trimmed by 3 bases and 3 bases, with 11 bases remaining between them. The CDR3 loop reads CASSFNSPDTEAFF. CDR3 nucleotide sequence: TGTGCCAGCAGCTTTAATAGCCCGGACACTGAAGCTTTCTTT.

The rearrangement links TRBV29-1 to TRBJ2-3; 12 bases align to TRBD2. Losses at the gene ends were 7 bases for V and 2 bases for J; bases not matched to a gene: 13. The CDR3 spans 17 residues. In germline, CDR1 is SQVTM, CDR2 ANQGSEA. DNA for the CDR3: TGCAGCGGTAAAACCGGGACTAGCGGGTGGAACACAGATACGCAGTATTTT. It specifies CSGKTGTSGWNTDTQYF.

This chain connects TRBV4-1 to TRBJ2-1; 10 nucleotides line up with TRBD2. Germline CDR1 is MGHRA and CDR2 is YSYEKL. J lost 6 bases, V lost 4 bases, and 9 bases had no gene match. CDR3 size: 16 residues. Here the CDR3 reads CASSPVGLAGANEQFF. The CDR3 nucleotides are TGCGCCAGCAGCCCGGTGGGGCTAGCGGGAGCCAATGAGCAGTTCTTC.

The chain links TRBV3-1 (or the pseudogene TRBV3-2) to TRBJ2-3, with D possibly TRBD2 on 6 matching bases. The ends were cut back, 4 bases at V and 6 bases at J, with 20 bases in the middle. Germline CDR1 reads LGHDT; CDR2 reads YNNKEL (reference sequence). The CDR3 loop spans 16 amino acids. The CDR3 region is CASSPRAGISGDTQYF. The CDR3 DNA sequence: TGTGCCAGCAGCCCCCGGGCGGGGATCAGCGGGGATACGCAGTATTTT.

This rearrangement joins TRBV19 to TRBJ1-1, with D possibly TRBD1 on 6 matching bases. V was clipped by 9 bases and J by 13 bases, with 27 bases between them. This CDR3 region has 14 residues. Germline V gives CDR1 LNHDA, CDR2 SQIVND (reference sequence). In DNA, the CDR3 is TGTGCCAGCACCCCTCCGGACAGCTCCCTAAGTGGTTTCTTT. This translates into CASTPPDSSLSGFF.

This chain uses TRBV6-5 with TRBJ2-5; D not certain. CDR1 and CDR2 (germline): MNHEY, SVGAGI. This CDR3 comprises 13 residues. The V end lost 5 bases, the J end lost 1 base, and 8 bases lay between the germline ends. The chain's CDR3 is CASSKTAQETQYF. CDR3 in DNA: TGTGCCAGCAGTAAAACTGCCCAAGAGACCCAGTACTTC.

The chain carries TRBV7-6 and TRBJ2-1, with 7 positions matching TRBD2. Trimming at V came to 1 base and at J to 9 bases, leaving 9 bases not matched to a gene. The CDR3 is 15 amino acids. Per germline, CDR1 SGHVS and CDR2 FNYEAQ. The CDR3 coding sequence is TGTGCCAGCAGCTTAGTTGGGCGGGAGTATGGTGAGCAGTTCTTC. This codes for CASSLVGREYGEQFF.

The V gene is TRBV2, the J gene TRBJ1-5; D call uncertain. The germline V gene has CDR1 SNHLY and CDR2 FYNNEI. The V end was cut by 5 bases, the J end by 4 bases, with 9 bases between. This CDR3 has 13 residues. CDR3 DNA sequence: TGTGCCAGCAGTAGCGATTCTAATCAGCCCCAGCATTTT. Amino acid sequence: CASSSDSNQPQHF.

V and J are TRBV30 and TRBJ1-1; D gene uncertain. CDR1 and CDR2 from the germline V gene are GTSNPN and SVGIG (reference sequence). V was trimmed by 5 bases and J by 1 base, leaving 17 bases between them. The CDR3 is made up of 15 amino acids. The CDR3 region is CAWCAGMWRNTEAFF. CDR3 DNA: TGTGCCTGGTGTGCGGGGATGTGGAGGAACACTGAAGCTTTCTTT.

The chain recombines TRBV10-3 with TRBJ2-3, with 7 bases identical to TRBD1. This CDR3 has 13 residues. Germline V gene sequence: CDR1 ENHRY, CDR2 SYGVKD. J lost 3 bases, V lost 5 bases, and 2 bases had no gene match. This CDR3 reads CAISQTGTDTQYF. In DNA, the CDR3 is TGTGCCATCAGTCAGACAGGGACAGATACGCAGTATTTT.

The CDR3 coding sequence is TGTGCCAGCTCCACTAGCGGGAGGGTCACCGGGGAGCTGTTTTTT. The encoded protein is CASSTSGRVTGELFF. The chain couples TRBV7-9 to TRBJ2-2; 13 positions agree with TRBD2. V was pared by 8 bases and J by 4 bases, with 4 bases of the junction left unmatched. The CDR3 has 15 amino acids. CDR1 is SEHNR and CDR2 is FQNEAQ in the germline V gene (reference sequence).

The chain couples TRBV5-1 to TRBJ1-4; TRBD1 is a possible D gene (6 bases). Germline CDR1 is SGHRS and CDR2 is YFSETQ. V was shortened by 2 bases and J by 2 bases, with 13 bases between the two germline ends. CDR3 length: 16 residues. The CDR3 nucleotides are TGCGCCAGCAGCTTAACCACAGGGTCTACTAATGAAAAACTGTTTTTT. The encoded protein is CASSLTTGSTNEKLFF.

The chain recombines TRBV28 with TRBJ2-2, with 11 positions matching TRBD2. The germline CDR1 and CDR2 sequences are MDHEN and SYDVKM. CDR3 length: 17 residues. The V and J ends lost 5 bases and 6 bases, in that order; junction bases with no gene match: 11. CDR3 residues: CASSHSLAGGFSGELFF. The CDR3 nucleotides are TGTGCCAGCAGTCACAGTCTAGCGGGAGGTTTCTCCGGGGAGCTGTTTTTT.

The chain is built from TRBV19 and TRBJ2-2; 8 bases are shared with TRBD1. The germline CDR1 and CDR2 sequences are LNHDA and SQIVND (reference sequence). Trimming at V came to 6 bases and at J to 4 bases, leaving 10 bases not matched to a gene. The length of the CDR3 is 16 residues. The CDR3 DNA reads as TGTGCCAGTAGCCGTGGACAGGGAACCTCCACCGGGGAGCTGTTTTTT. It codes for CASSRGQGTSTGELFF.

This chain links TRBV5-1 with TRBJ2-1; 9 bases align to TRBD2. Trimming at V came to 0 bases and at J to 10 bases, leaving 11 bases not matched to a gene. The CDR3 is 16 residues long. The germline gives CDR1 SGHRS, CDR2 YFSETQ. CDR3 DNA: TGCGCCAGCAGCTTGGGTCAACCGCGGGAGGGATCAGAGCAGTTCTTC. Its protein product is CASSLGQPREGSEQFF.

The chain has TRBV6-5 and TRBJ1-4, with D uncertain. CDR1 is MNHEY, CDR2 SVGAGI, per germline. Trimming pared 6 bases from V and 1 base from J, leaving 9 bases between. The CDR3 contains 14 residues. CDR3 bases: TGTGCCAGCAGGTCGGCGGGAACTAATGAAAAACTGTTTTTT. Its protein product is CASRSAGTNEKLFF.